The 32 T cell receptor beta chains below were found in one sample sequenced in a study of blood T cell repertoires in COVID-19. Assay used: immunoSEQ multiplex PCR; TCRdb lists only in-frame clones, some missing. The table lists approximately 350,000 clones, 75% to 90% of them singletons, with roughly 7.1% in the top ten. The sample comprised peripheral blood. Receptors originate from a woman in her sixties with COVID-19, enrolled during active disease.

This clone was counted a single time. The CDR3 protein is CASKRDPTGNEQFF. CDR3 sequence (DNA): TGTGCCAGTAAAAGGGACCCCACAGGGAATGAGCAGTTCTTC. V and J are TRBV7-3 and TRBJ2-1; D is perhaps TRBD1 (6 bases). Trimming pared 9 bases from V and 7 bases from J, leaving 19 bases between. From germline, CDR1 is SGHTA and CDR2 FQGTGA. The CDR3 has 14 residues.

The V gene is TRBV6-4, the J gene TRBJ2-5, with D hard to call. From germline, CDR1 is MRHNA and CDR2 SNTAGT. The V gene lost 6 bases and the J gene lost 2 bases, with 16 bases spanning the gap. The CDR3 is 15 amino acids. The CDR3 nucleotides read TGTGCCAGCAGCCACAGTATTGGCTCTCAAGAGACCCAGTACTTC. It specifies CASSHSIGSQETQYF.

This chain joins TRBV7-3 and TRBJ2-1; unclear D gene. V lost 5 bases and J 0 bases, leaving 5 bases between the germline ends. Germline CDR1 and CDR2: SGHTA and FQGTGA. The CDR3 totals 13 residues. The CDR3 region has the DNA TGTGCCAGCAGCCCTAGCTCCTACAATGAGCAGTTCTTC. Encoded protein: CASSPSSYNEQFF.

The table lists this clone with a count of one. V usage is TRBV11-3 and J usage is TRBJ1-1, with 9 bases identical to TRBD1. Germline loops: CDR1 SGHNT, CDR2 YENEEA. V shed 4 bases and J 0 bases; nucleotides not matched to a gene: 6. This CDR3 comprises 16 residues. The CDR3 DNA is TGTGCCAGCAGCTGGGCCGGGACAGGGATGAACACTGAAGCTTTCTTT. Translated: CASSWAGTGMNTEAFF.

The V call is TRBV2, the J call TRBJ1-1; D is unresolved. The CDR3 contains 13 residues. Trimming stripped 6 bases from V and 4 bases from J, with 12 bases between. Per germline, CDR1 SNHLY and CDR2 FYNNEI. CDR3 in amino acids: CASRIGVGTEAFF. As DNA, the CDR3 is TGTGCCAGCAGAATCGGAGTTGGCACTGAAGCTTTCTTT.

This clone has only a few counts. The rearrangement joins TRBV18 to TRBJ2-1, with TRBD2 matching 8 bases. Trimming at V came to 1 base and at J to 4 bases, leaving 3 bases not matched to a gene. Germline CDR1 and CDR2: KGHSH and LQKENI. This CDR3 spans 15 amino acids. In nucleotides, the CDR3 is TGTGCCAGCTCACCACAGGCGGGGGGATACAATGAGCAGTTCTTC. This encodes CASSPQAGGYNEQFF.

V is TRBV4-1 and J is TRBJ1-5; no reliable D call. The CDR3 extends over 12 amino acids. CDR1 is MGHRA and CDR2 is YSYEKL in the germline V gene. Trimming took off 3 bases at V and 10 bases at J, with 10 bases between the two ends. DNA of the CDR3: TGCGCCAGCAGCCAGGAGGGTGAACCCCAGCATTTT. Its protein is CASSQEGEPQHF.

The V and J genes are TRBV6-1 and TRBJ1-1; D is possibly TRBD1 (6 bases). The CDR3 spans 13 residues. The germline V gene encodes CDR1 MNHNS and CDR2 SASEGT. The V end lost 8 bases, the J end lost 1 base, and 11 bases lay between the germline ends. CDR3 sequence: CASYRVTNTEAFF. CDR3 DNA sequence: TGTGCCAGCTACAGGGTGACGAACACTGAAGCTTTCTTT.

The chain couples TRBV6-1 to TRBJ2-7, with D unresolved. With 2 bases removed from V and 3 bases from J, the gap between germline ends came to 8 bases. The germline CDR1 and CDR2 sequences are MNHNS and SASEGT. The CDR3 runs 13 residues. The CDR3 protein is CASSEIRGYEQYF. CDR3 nucleotides: TGTGCCAGCAGTGAAATTCGCGGCTACGAGCAGTACTTC.

This clone was observed a single time. The rearrangement uses TRBV10-2 and TRBJ2-5; D is uncertain. The CDR3 has 13 residues. Germline CDR1 reads WSHSY; CDR2 reads SAAADI. The V gene lost 3 bases and the J gene lost 2 bases, with 7 bases spanning the gap. Written as DNA, the CDR3 is TGCGCCAGCAGTGAAACAGTTCAAGAGACCCAGTACTTC. Amino acid sequence: CASSETVQETQYF.

In its sample, this clone was seen a few times. The genes are TRBV5-1 and TRBJ2-5, with 8 bases lining up with TRBD1. Trimming at V came to 2 bases and at J to 2 bases, leaving 2 bases not matched to a gene. Germline V gene data show CDR1 as SGHRS and CDR2 as YFSETQ. The CDR3 runs 14 residues. CDR3 sequence (DNA): TGCGCCAGCAGCTTTGGACAGGGTCAAGAGACCCAGTACTTC. Translation: CASSFGQGQETQYF.

The CDR3 DNA follows: TGTGCCAGCAGCCCCCGGGGGAAGCGAGAGACCCAGTACTTC. The encoded protein is CASSPRGKRETQYF. The chain links TRBV11-3 to TRBJ2-5; maybe TRBD2 (6 bases). Deletions cut 5 bases from V and 4 bases from J, with 14 bases between. CDR3 length equals 14 residues. CDR1 and CDR2 from the germline V gene are SGHNT and YENEEA.

The chain uses TRBV5-1 and TRBJ1-2, with TRBD1 as a possible D gene (6 bases). This CDR3 has 16 amino acids. Trimming cost V 4 bases and J 1 base, with 17 bases left between them. From germline, CDR1 is SGHRS and CDR2 YFSETQ. CDR3 amino acids: CASSPTGSLRNYGYTF. CDR3 sequence (DNA): TGCGCCAGCAGCCCTACAGGGTCTCTCCGTAACTATGGCTACACCTTC.

This sequence joins TRBV12-5 and TRBJ1-5; D is undetermined. The CDR3 sequence is 14 residues long. Germline V gene data show CDR1 as LGHNT and CDR2 as FRNRAP. V was cut by 5 bases and J by 4 bases, with 12 bases left in between. CDR3 bases: TGTGCTAGTGGTCTACCCCTCCCTAATCAGCCCCAGCATTTT. Its protein is CASGLPLPNQPQHF.

This sequence joins TRBV3-1 (or the pseudogene TRBV3-2) and TRBJ1-2; 7 nucleotides agree with TRBD1. V dropped 2 bases and J dropped 8; count of bases not matched to a gene: 8. Germline V gene data show CDR1 as LGHDT and CDR2 as YNNKEL (reference sequence). The CDR3 extends over 14 amino acids. In nucleotides, the CDR3 is TGTGCCAGCAGCCAATCGATACAGGGGAGCGGCTACACCTTC. Translation: CASSQSIQGSGYTF.

This clone has a handful of counts. The CDR3 region has the DNA TGTGCCAGCAGTTTTACCCCCTACAACAGGGACGGCTACACCTTC. Translated, it gives CASSFTPYNRDGYTF. This chain joins TRBV27 and TRBJ1-2; D is possibly TRBD1 (6 bases). CDR1 MNHEY and CDR2 SMNVEV come from the germline V gene (reference sequence). The CDR3 runs to 15 residues. V lost 3 bases and J lost 8, with 19 bases in between.

The chain uses TRBV12-5 and TRBJ1-1; D not certain. From germline, CDR1 is LGHNT and CDR2 FRNRAP. The V and J ends lost 3 bases and 7 bases respectively, with 21 bases between them. The CDR3 is 16 amino acids. The CDR3 spells CASGFIRLGSGSEAFF. The CDR3 bases are TGTGCTAGTGGTTTCATTCGATTGGGCAGTGGGAGTGAAGCTTTCTTT.

This rearrangement joins TRBV25-1 to TRBJ1-3; D ambiguous. Looked up from germline, CDR1 is MGHDK and CDR2 is SYGVNS. The length of the CDR3 is 13 residues. Trimming pared 8 bases from V and 0 bases from J, leaving 8 bases between. The CDR3 spells CASSVGSGNTIYF. CDR3 nucleotides: TGTGCCAGCTCTGTCGGCTCTGGAAACACCATATATTTT. The entire variable domain, with the rest obtained from reference TRBV25-1 and TRBJ1-3, is as follows: EADIYQTPRYLVIGTGKKITLECSQTMGHDKMYWYQQDPGMELHLIHYSYGVNSTEKGDLSSESTVSRIRTEHFPLTLESARPSHTSQYLCASSVGSGNTIYFGEGSWLTVV.

The gene calls are TRBV7-9 and TRBJ1-2; maybe TRBD1 (5 bases). The germline CDR1 and CDR2 sequences are SEHNR and FQNEAQ (reference sequence). The CDR3 contains 15 residues. V was cut by 4 bases and J by 4 bases, with 16 bases left in between. The CDR3 loop reads CASSSGGWETYGYTF. DNA of the CDR3: TGTGCCAGCAGCTCCGGGGGGTGGGAGACCTATGGCTACACCTTC.

The chain links TRBV3-1 (or the pseudogene TRBV3-2) to TRBJ2-7; TRBD2 might be the D (5 bases). The germline V gene encodes CDR1 LGHDT and CDR2 YNNKEL (reference sequence). V lost 1 base and J 3 bases, leaving 16 bases between the germline ends. This CDR3 region has 16 residues. The CDR3 DNA sequence: TGTGCCAGCAGCCAAGGGGTCGGGGTAACCTACTACGAGCAGTACTTC. Its translation is CASSQGVGVTYYEQYF.

The J gene is TRBJ2-7, the V gene TRBV28; TRBD1 might be the D (6 bases). The CDR3 has 16 residues. Between the trimmed V and J ends, which lost 6 bases and 3 bases, there was a span of 21 bases. Germline V gene lookup returns CDR1 MDHEN and CDR2 SYDVKM. The CDR3 coding sequence is TGTGCCAGCAGCTCACCCGCAGGGGAGCGTAGCTACGAGCAGTACTTC. Its translation: CASSSPAGERSYEQYF.

The chain has TRBV5-6 and TRBJ1-2; 7 bases align to TRBD1. From germline, CDR1 is SGHDT and CDR2 YYEEEE. The CDR3 is 14 amino acids. V trimming: 1 base; J trimming: 8 bases; junction bases outside the gene matches: 8. The CDR3 loop is CASSLTGDRQGYTF. The CDR3 bases are TGTGCCAGCAGCTTGACAGGGGATCGTCAGGGCTACACCTTC.

This clone appeared a single time. The rearrangement uses TRBV6-6 and TRBJ1-3; a weak D match, TRBD1 (5 bases). Looked up from germline, CDR1 is MNHNY and CDR2 is SVGAGI (reference sequence). Trimming took off 6 bases at V and 4 bases at J, with 16 bases between the two ends. The CDR3 is 15 amino acids. The CDR3 DNA follows: TGTGCCAGCAGGGTGGGCAGGGTCTCCGGAAACACCATATATTTT. The encoded protein is CASRVGRVSGNTIYF.

This rearrangement joins TRBV6-5 to TRBJ1-5; 7 bases map to TRBD1. Per germline, CDR1 MNHEY and CDR2 SVGAGI. J was trimmed by 5 bases and V by 8 bases; bases with no gene match: 12. The length of the CDR3 is 15 residues. In DNA, the CDR3 is TGTGCCAGCGAGAACCGGGACAGTTCATATCAGCCCCAGCATTTT. Protein: CASENRDSSYQPQHF.

This clone was counted only a few times. The chain recombines TRBV7-9 with TRBJ2-1, with D possibly being TRBD2 (6 bases). This CDR3 spans 13 amino acids. The germline V gene encodes CDR1 SEHNR and CDR2 FQNEAQ (reference sequence). V was shortened by 8 bases and J by 6 bases, with 14 bases between the two germline ends. The CDR3 coding sequence is TGTGCCAGCTTATCCGGGACTGTCAATGAGCAGTTCTTC. Translated: CASLSGTVNEQFF. Full variable domain (remainder filled in from reference TRBV7-9 and TRBJ2-1): DTGVSQNPRHKITKRGQNVTFRCDPISEHNRLYWYRQTLGQGPEFLTYFQNEAQLEKSRLLSDRFSAERPKGSFSTLEIQRTEQGDSAMYLCASLSGTVNEQFFGPGTRLTVL.

CDR3 sequence (DNA): TGTGCCAGCAGCTTAGGGGGGACAGGGGGCGGAGAGCAGTTCTTC. It specifies CASSLGGTGGGEQFF. V gene TRBV7-6 combines with J gene TRBJ2-1, with TRBD1 matching over 12 bases. The ends lost 1 base at V and 10 bases at J; junction bases unmatched: 5. The germline gives CDR1 SGHVS, CDR2 FNYEAQ. The CDR3 is made up of 15 amino acids. Variable domain in full (rest from reference TRBV7-6 and TRBJ2-1): GAGVSQSPRYKVTKRGQDVALRCDPISGHVSLYWYRQALGQGPEFLTYFNYEAQQDKSGLPNDRFSAERPEGSISTLTIQRTEQRDSAMYRCASSLGGTGGGEQFFGPGTRLTVL.

For the CDR3, the DNA is TGTGCCAGCAGCCCCTCGCGGGCAGAAAAACTGTTTTTT. It specifies CASSPSRAEKLFF. The V and J genes are TRBV7-6 and TRBJ1-4, with D hard to call. Trimming removed 5 bases from V and 8 bases from J, with 12 bases in between. Germline V CDR1 and CDR2: SGHVS, FNYEAQ. There are 13 residues in the CDR3.

The V gene is TRBV11-3, the J gene TRBJ2-7, with D unresolved. The length of the CDR3 is 11 residues. V was pared by 5 bases and J by 7 bases, with 9 bases between. Germline CDR1 is SGHNT and CDR2 is YENEEA. In nucleotides, the CDR3 is TGTGCCAGCAGCCTGCAGGTAGAGCAGTACTTC. This translates into CASSLQVEQYF.

The chain is built from TRBV7-9 and TRBJ1-1; 8 bases map to TRBD1. Germline trimming cut 3 bases from V and 4 bases from J; bases unmatched to any gene: 4. Germline CDR1 is SEHNR and CDR2 is FQNEAQ (reference sequence). The CDR3 has 14 residues. The CDR3 DNA reads TGTGCCAGCAGCTTTTTAACAGGGGGCACTGAAGCTTTCTTT. It is translated as CASSFLTGGTEAFF.

This chain joins TRBV20-1 and TRBJ1-5, with a possible D match to TRBD1 (5 bases). V dropped 3 bases and J dropped 7 bases, with 10 bases sitting between them. Germline assignment: CDR1 DFQATT and CDR2 SNEGSKA (reference sequence). CDR3 length equals 12 residues. The CDR3, as DNA: TGCAGTGCTAGTCGGGGGGAACAGCCCCAGCATTTT. Its translation: CSASRGEQPQHF.

This sequence joins TRBV4-2 and TRBJ1-4; D unclear. V was pared by 2 bases and J by 0 bases, with 4 bases between. Germline-derived CDR1 and CDR2 are LGHNA and YNFKEQ. The CDR3 is made up of 14 amino acids. The CDR3 coding sequence is TGTGCCAGCAGCCAACTCTCAACTAATGAAAAACTGTTTTTT. It is translated as CASSQLSTNEKLFF.

The chain carries TRBV7-9 and TRBJ2-7; 10 positions agree with TRBD2. Germline loops: CDR1 SEHNR, CDR2 FQNEAQ (reference sequence). The CDR3 consists of 16 residues. Germline trimming cut 5 bases from V and 7 bases from J; bases unmatched to any gene: 14. CDR3 coding DNA: TGTGCCAGCAGCCCAGCAGCCGGGACTAGCGTGTGGGAGCAGTACTTC. It codes for CASSPAAGTSVWEQYF.